This passage covers 29 T cell receptor beta chains from one sample sequenced in a study of Graves' ophthalmopathy and Graves' hyperthyroidism. Transcripts of RNA were the source for amplifying TCR beta CDR3 regions. Scientists carried out first-round RT-PCR using HTBI primers and then a second-round multiplex PCR. TCRdb independently ran MiXCR on the multiplex PCR reads; one entry per CDR3 protein. This sample has about 740,000 distinct CDR3 sequences; roughly two fifths occur once, and the top ten carry around 40%. The sequencing sample was made of peripheral blood. These receptors were obtained from an adult man with Graves' ophthalmopathy.

This chain uses TRBV7-7 with TRBJ2-5; the D gene is possibly TRBD1 (5 bases). Trimming took off 5 bases at V and 2 bases at J, with 18 bases between the two ends. CDR3 length: 16 amino acids. Germline CDR1 is SSHAT and CDR2 is FNYEAQ (reference sequence). The CDR3 sequence is CASSPRAGSSQETQYF. DNA of the CDR3: TGTGCCAGCAGCCCCCGGGCAGGGTCCTCGCAAGAGACCCAGTACTTC.

This clonotype showed up just a few times. The V gene is TRBV7-2, the J gene TRBJ2-6; perhaps D is TRBD1 or TRBD2 (5 bases each). CDR1 is SGHTA and CDR2 is FQGNSA in the germline V gene. The CDR3 covers 17 residues. Trimming shortened V by 5 bases and J by 0 bases, and 14 bases separated the two germline ends. The CDR3 loop reads CASSVPGRYSGANVLTF. DNA for the CDR3: TGTGCCAGCAGCGTACCGGGACGGTACTCTGGGGCCAACGTCCTGACTTTC. The variable domain in full, with the rest retrieved from reference TRBV7-2 and TRBJ2-6, is GAGVSQSPSNKVTEKGKDVELRCDPISGHTALYWYRQSLGQGLEFLIYFQGNSAPDKSGLPSDRFSAERTGGSVSTLTIQRTQQEDSAVYLCASSVPGRYSGANVLTFGAGSRLTVL.

The genes are TRBV2 and TRBJ2-7, with D unresolved. This CDR3 contains 12 residues. CDR1 SNHLY and CDR2 FYNNEI come from the germline V gene. Trimming cost V 8 bases and J 2 bases, with 10 bases left between them. CDR3 loop: CASQAPTYEQYF. The CDR3 bases are TGTGCCAGCCAGGCACCTACCTACGAGCAGTACTTC. The entire variable domain, with the rest obtained from reference TRBV2 and TRBJ2-7, is as follows: EPEVTQTPSHQVTQMGQEVILRCVPISNHLYFYWYRQILGQKVEFLVSFYNNEISEKSEIFDDQFSVERPDGSNFTLKIRSTKLEDSAMYFCASQAPTYEQYFGPGTRLTVT.

This clonotype was counted a single time. V and J are TRBV10-3 and TRBJ1-4; 8 positions match TRBD1. The CDR3 contains 13 residues. The J segment lost 10 bases and the V segment lost 5 bases, leaving 6 bases of the junction unmatched. CDR1 and CDR2 from the germline V gene are ENHRY and SYGVKD. The CDR3 nucleotides read TGTGCCATCAGTAGAGACAGGGGAGGAAAACTGTTTTTT. This codes for CAISRDRGGKLFF.

J is TRBJ1-4 and V is TRBV29-1, with TRBD1 matching over 9 bases. Germline values: CDR1 SQVTM, CDR2 ANQGSEA. CDR3 length: 11 residues. The J segment lost 13 bases and the V segment lost 3 bases, leaving 3 bases of the junction unmatched. The DNA for the CDR3 is TGCAGCGTTGATACAGGGGGCCGACTGTTTTTT. Translating gives CSVDTGGRLFF. The full variable domain, in which reference TRBV29-1 and TRBJ1-4 provide the parts outside the CDR3, is SAVISQKPSRDICQRGTSLTIQCQVDSQVTMMFWYRQQPGQSLTLIATANQGSEATYESGFVIDKFPISRPNLTFSTLTVSNMSPEDSSIYLCSVDTGGRLFFGSGTQLSVL.

Concerning this clonotype: One junction end disagrees with the germline gene, perhaps due to a read error. V usage is TRBV7-9 and J usage is TRBJ2-7; D is perhaps TRBD2 (5 bases). CDR1 and CDR2 (germline): SEHNR, FQNEAQ (reference sequence). CDR3 length equals 13 residues. CDR3 loop: CASSGTPRDEQYF. The CDR3 DNA reads as TGCGCCAGCAGCGGCACCCCGAGGGACGAGCAGTACTTC.

This clonotype was detected ten times or more. The rearrangement links TRBV10-3 to TRBJ1-3; D uncertain. The CDR3 has 12 amino acids. From germline, CDR1 is ENHRY and CDR2 SYGVKD. The ends were cut back, 4 bases at V and 3 bases at J, with 4 bases in the middle. CDR3 in DNA: TGTGCCATCAGTGGTAGTGGAAACACCATATATTTT. Translated: CAISGSGNTIYF.

A note on this clonotype: An end of the junction does not agree with germline; a read error may underlie this. The V call is TRBV10-3, the J call TRBJ2-5; no definite D call. The CDR3 is 15 residues long. CDR1 is ENHRY, CDR2 SYGVKD, per germline. The chain's CDR3 is CASSYYPPGVETQYF. The CDR3 nucleotides are TGTGCCAGCAGTTACTACCCCCCGGGCGTAGAGACCCAGTACTTC.

Notes on this clonotype: A junction boundary mismatches the germline segment, possibly from a read error. Here the CDR3 DNA reads TGTGCCAGCAGTTACGCCACCGCGGGGAACACTGAAGCTTTCTTT. Translation gives CASSYATAGNTEAFF. V and J are TRBV10-2 and TRBJ1-1, with D hard to call. The germline V gene has CDR1 WSHSY and CDR2 SAAADI. This CDR3 contains 15 residues.

This clonotype has ten or more counts. The chain couples TRBV10-3 to TRBJ1-4, with D unresolved. This CDR3 comprises 15 residues. V lost 10 bases and J lost 3, with 18 bases in between. Germline V gene lookup returns CDR1 ENHRY and CDR2 SYGVKD. The CDR3 protein is CASSPFGSPNEKLFF. Written as DNA, the CDR3 is TGTGCCAGCAGCCCCTTTGGCAGCCCTAATGAAAAACTGTTTTTT.

This clonotype has ten or more counts. V and J are TRBV9 and TRBJ2-2, with TRBD2 matching over 13 bases. The CDR3 runs to 19 residues. Germline-derived CDR1 and CDR2 are SGDLS and YYNGEE. The J segment lost 0 bases and the V segment lost 1 base, leaving 6 bases of the junction unmatched. CDR3 residues: CASSVTSGLAGTNTGELFF. The CDR3 DNA reads as TGTGCCAGCAGCGTAACCTCGGGACTAGCGGGGACGAACACCGGGGAGCTGTTTTTT.

This clonotype was detected ten times or more. The chain links TRBV10-1 to TRBJ1-1; D remains unclear. V gave up 2 bases and J gave up 6 bases, with 13 bases separating them. The CDR3 spans 14 residues. Germline assignment: CDR1 WNHNN and CDR2 SYGVQD (reference sequence). In DNA, the CDR3 is TGCGCCAGCAGTGAGACGGGGAGGTCGTCTGAAGCTTTCTTT. Its protein is CASSETGRSSEAFF.

Ten or more counts support this clonotype. The chain recombines TRBV20-1 with TRBJ1-1; D call uncertain. Between the trimmed V and J ends, which lost 4 bases and 7 bases, there was a span of 10 bases. This CDR3 is 11 amino acids long. Germline values: CDR1 DFQATT, CDR2 SNEGSKA (reference sequence). CDR3 nucleotides: TGCAGTGCTATGCGAGTTGATGAAGCTTTCTTT. As protein: CSAMRVDEAFF.

The sample holds many counts of this clonotype. The chain combines TRBV20-1 with TRBJ1-5; D remains unclear. Germline CDR1 DFQATT, CDR2 SNEGSKA (reference sequence). The CDR3 covers 13 residues. Between the trimmed V and J ends, which lost 5 bases and 7 bases, there was a span of 15 bases. The DNA of the CDR3 is TGCAGTGCTCATTTTCGGGGAAGGCAGCCCCAGCATTTT. Amino acid sequence: CSAHFRGRQPQHF.

The V and J genes are TRBV9 and TRBJ1-6; D might be TRBD1 (6 bases). Germline CDR1 SGDLS, CDR2 YYNGEE. Trimming removed 4 bases at V and 6 bases at J, with 14 bases between. This CDR3 region has 15 residues. The CDR3 sequence is CASSPQLQGNSPLHF. The CDR3 DNA is TGTGCCAGCAGCCCCCAATTACAGGGTAATTCACCCCTCCACTTT.

Many counts were recorded for this clonotype. The V call is TRBV19, the J call TRBJ1-5; the match to TRBD1 covers 7 bases. Looked up from germline, CDR1 is LNHDA and CDR2 is SQIVND (reference sequence). This CDR3 has 14 amino acids. J gave up 11 bases and V 5 bases, and 12 bases lay outside the gene matches. The CDR3 nucleotides read TGTGCCAGTAGTGCCAACAGGGGATCGAGGGCCCAGCATTTT. It codes for CASSANRGSRAQHF.

This clonotype was counted at least ten times. This chain connects TRBV7-2 to TRBJ2-5; 8 nucleotides line up with TRBD1. J was trimmed by 9 bases and V by 1 base; bases with no gene match: 7. CDR1 is SGHTA, CDR2 FQGNSA, per germline. The CDR3 is made up of 14 amino acids. CDR3 sequence: CASSLGAGGWSQYF. The CDR3 DNA reads as TGTGCCAGCAGCTTAGGCGCAGGGGGCTGGTCCCAGTACTTC.

Many counts were recorded for this clonotype. V gene TRBV6-6 combines with J gene TRBJ2-5, with 9 bases matching TRBD1. This CDR3 contains 13 residues. With V trimmed by 8 bases and J by 4 bases, 5 bases remained unmatched. CDR1 and CDR2 from the germline V gene are MNHNY and SVGAGI (reference sequence). The CDR3 region has the DNA TGTGCCAGCCGCCGGGACAGGGCAGAGACCCAGTACTTC. It specifies CASRRDRAETQYF.

This rearrangement joins TRBV19 to TRBJ2-7; weak D call: TRBD2 (5 bases). This CDR3 region has 16 residues. The germline V gene has CDR1 LNHDA and CDR2 SQIVND (reference sequence). V dropped 3 bases and J dropped 0 bases, with 15 bases sitting between them. CDR3: CASSMGATLTSYEQYF. For the CDR3, the DNA is TGTGCCAGTAGTATGGGAGCGACTCTTACCTCCTACGAGCAGTACTTC.

This clonotype was observed at least ten times. This chain links TRBV10-3 with TRBJ2-5; 10 positions match TRBD1. Germline V CDR1 and CDR2: ENHRY, SYGVKD. The junction had 1 base not matched to a gene; V was cut back by 1 base and J by 2 bases. There are 15 residues in the CDR3. CDR3 bases: TGTGCCATCAGTGAGTGGGACAGGGGACAAGAGACCCAGTACTTC. Translation: CAISEWDRGQETQYF.

The V and J genes are TRBV10-3 and TRBJ1-5, with TRBD1 matching over 7 bases. The V gene end was trimmed by 10 bases and the J gene end by 4 bases; junction bases not matched to a gene: 13. The length of the CDR3 is 15 residues. Per the germline V gene, CDR1 is ENHRY and CDR2 is SYGVKD. CDR3 sequence (DNA): TGTGCCAGCAACCTACCAGTGACAGGGAATCAGCCCCAGCATTTT. Its translation: CASNLPVTGNQPQHF.

The chain has TRBV5-4 and TRBJ2-7; TRBD2 is a possible D gene (5 bases). Germline V gene sequence: CDR1 SGHNT, CDR2 YYREEE (reference sequence). The length of the CDR3 is 14 residues. V lost 2 bases and J 4 bases, leaving 13 bases between the germline ends. The CDR3 DNA is TGTGCCAGCAGCTTATCGGGGAAAGGGTACGAGCAGTACTTC. As protein: CASSLSGKGYEQYF.

The sample holds a few counts of this clonotype. The chain couples TRBV6-6 to TRBJ1-5; the D is unclear. The length of the CDR3 is 13 residues. The germline V and J ends were trimmed by 5 bases and 4 bases, with 9 bases remaining between them. Per the germline V gene, CDR1 is MNHNY and CDR2 is SVGAGI (reference sequence). In DNA, the CDR3 is TGTGCCAGCAGTAACACAGCAAATCAGCCCCAGCATTTT. Translated: CASSNTANQPQHF.

With respect to this clonotype: A much larger clone sits a single nucleotide away, making a read error possible. The rearrangement links TRBV29-1 to TRBJ2-5; TRBD1 is a possible D gene (6 bases). CDR3 length equals 13 residues. Germline V gene data show CDR1 as SQVTM and CDR2 as ANQGSEA. This chain's CDR3 is CSVGTGIKEAQYF. CDR3 in DNA: TGCAGCGTCGGAACAGGGATTAAAGAGGCCCAGTACTTC.

The chain links TRBV9 to TRBJ2-7, with D perhaps matching TRBD1 (5 bases). The V and J ends lost 1 base and 5 bases respectively, with 16 bases between them. Germline CDR1 and CDR2: SGDLS and YYNGEE. The CDR3 totals 15 residues. CDR3 in DNA: TGTGCCAGCAGCGTATACGGCAGGGTGATTGACGAGCAGTACTTC. It yields the protein CASSVYGRVIDEQYF.

The CDR3 nucleotides are TGCAGTGCTAGGCTGACAGGGATGAACACCATATATTTT. Residues: CSARLTGMNTIYF. V usage is TRBV20-1 and J usage is TRBJ1-3; 7 nucleotides match TRBD1. CDR3 length equals 13 residues. Trimming removed 3 bases from V and 7 bases from J; junction bases left unmatched: 6. CDR1 is DFQATT and CDR2 is SNEGSKA in the germline V gene (reference sequence).

This clonotype was found many times. The chain recombines TRBV7-2 with TRBJ1-1, with 10 bases aligning to TRBD1. The trim removed 7 bases at V and 4 bases at J, leaving 3 bases unmatched. The CDR3 length is 13 residues. Germline CDR1 SGHTA, CDR2 FQGNSA. CDR3 nucleotide sequence: TGTGCCAGCACCCGGGACAGGGGCACTGAAGCTTTCTTT. This translates into CASTRDRGTEAFF.

The chain links TRBV19 to TRBJ1-1; TRBD1 agrees at 8 bases. With 2 bases clipped from V and 4 bases from J, the junction kept 9 bases outside the gene matches. Germline values: CDR1 LNHDA, CDR2 SQIVND (reference sequence). The CDR3 sequence is 16 residues long. The DNA of the CDR3 is TGTGCCAGTAGTATACGTCAGGGGGCGACATGCACTGAAGCTTTCTTT. Protein product: CASSIRQGATCTEAFF.

V is TRBV25-1 and J is TRBJ1-5, with 7 bases that match TRBD1. The junction had 3 bases not matched to a gene; V was cut back by 2 bases and J by 5 bases. The CDR3 has 14 residues. Per germline, CDR1 MGHDK and CDR2 SYGVNS. DNA of the CDR3: TGTGCCAGCAGTGAAGTTGACAGGGATCAGCCCCAGCATTTT. The encoded protein is CASSEVDRDQPQHF.